A single sample is the source of the 30 T cell receptor beta chains below, sequenced in a study of vaccination and CD4 T cells after COVID-19. Their cognate antigens are unknown. Sequenced with the Oncomine TCR Beta short-read assay was DNA taken from cultured CD4+ T cells. TCRdb passed the PCR reads through MiXCR, listing each CDR3 protein once. The data contain 20,000 to 25,000 distinct CDR3 sequences, 60% to 75% of them seen just once; the ten biggest clones take up less than 4%. Stated treatment: approximately 9-day PBMC culture with coronavirus spike peptide pools or control peptides (ViraFEST assay). Sequencing input: CD4+ T cells from blood, cultured in vitro. These TCRs come from a human donor who had recovered from COVID-19.

This clonotype was picked up a small number of times. This chain links TRBV7-6 with TRBJ2-7; 7 bases are a match to TRBD2. Germline values: CDR1 SGHVS, CDR2 FNYEAQ. Unmatched junction bases numbered 7, after V lost 1 base and J lost 4 bases. The CDR3 loop spans 15 amino acids. The CDR3 is CASSLEGSGPYEQYF. CDR3 DNA sequence: TGTGCCAGCAGCTTAGAGGGTAGCGGGCCATACGAGCAGTACTTC.

The chain links TRBV5-1 to TRBJ2-7; 15 bases line up with TRBD2. The CDR3 totals 16 residues. J gave up 6 bases and V 1 base, and 5 bases lay outside the gene matches. CDR1 SGHRS and CDR2 YFSETQ come from the germline V gene. For the CDR3, the DNA is TGCGCCAGCAGCTTGATACCGGGACTAGCGGGAGGCGAGCAGTACTTC. Its protein is CASSLIPGLAGGEQYF.

As regards this clonotype: Relative to the germline gene, one junction end is altered; a read error may explain this. The gene calls are TRBV6-1 and TRBJ1-2; TRBD1 matches at 7 bases. The CDR3 is made up of 16 amino acids. The germline V gene encodes CDR1 MNHNS and CDR2 SASEGT. In DNA, the CDR3 is TGTGCCATCAGTGAGTCGCCAGGGGGATCGAACTATGGCTACACCTTC. It codes for CAISESPGGSNYGYTF.

The rearrangement uses TRBV11-3 and TRBJ1-1, with 7 bases fitting TRBD1. The CDR3 is made up of 14 amino acids. J gave up 6 bases and V 4 bases, and 8 bases lay outside the gene matches. Germline assignment: CDR1 SGHNT and CDR2 YENEEA. The CDR3 reads CASSSQGVNPEAFF. CDR3 DNA: TGTGCCAGCAGCTCCCAGGGGGTAAACCCTGAAGCTTTCTTT. The full variable domain, completed using reference TRBV11-3 and TRBJ1-1, is EAGVVQSPRYKIIEKKQPVAFWCNPISGHNTLYWYLQNLGQGPELLIRYENEEAVDDSQLPKDRFSAERLKGVDSTLKIQPAELGDSAVYLCASSSQGVNPEAFFGQGTRLTVV.

The table lists this clonotype with a few counts. The genes are TRBV24-1 and TRBJ1-5, with D hard to call. V lost 3 bases and J lost 4, with 9 bases in between. Germline V gives CDR1 KGHDR, CDR2 SFDVKD. The CDR3 runs 14 residues. CDR3 amino acids: CATSDGGSNQPQHF. The CDR3 DNA reads as TGTGCCACCAGTGATGGTGGGTCAAATCAGCCCCAGCATTTT.

The V call is TRBV6-5, the J call TRBJ2-5, with 10 positions matching TRBD1. From germline, CDR1 is MNHEY and CDR2 SVGAGI. Unmatched junction bases numbered 11, after V lost 2 bases and J lost 8 bases. This CDR3 is built from 16 residues. CDR3 sequence (DNA): TGTGCCAGCAGTTACCGATCCCCGGGACAGGGGCAAACCCAGTACTTC. Encoded protein: CASSYRSPGQGQTQYF.

This chain joins TRBV20-1 and TRBJ2-5; D possibly matches TRBD1 or TRBD2 (6 bases each). V lost 1 base and J 0 bases, leaving 15 bases between the germline ends. CDR1 is DFQATT, CDR2 SNEGSKA, per germline (reference sequence). The CDR3 consists of 16 residues. In DNA, the CDR3 is TGCAGTGCTAGAGCCAGGGGTAGCGGATACCAAGAGACCCAGTACTTC. It specifies CSARARGSGYQETQYF.

The V and J genes are TRBV6-1 and TRBJ1-1; 8 bases are a match to TRBD1. V dropped 6 bases and J dropped 8; count of bases not matched to a gene: 8. The CDR3 runs 13 residues. Germline V lookup: CDR1 MNHNS, CDR2 SASEGT. The CDR3 spells CASSDRGRAEAFF. In nucleotides, the CDR3 is TGTGCCAGCAGCGACAGGGGCCGGGCGGAAGCTTTCTTT.

The rearrangement uses TRBV27 and TRBJ1-1, with unresolved D. V lost 0 bases to trimming and J lost 4 bases, with 15 bases between them. Germline CDR1 and CDR2: MNHEY and SMNVEV (reference sequence). The CDR3 runs to 16 residues. In DNA, the CDR3 is TGTGCCAGCAGTTTATCGTCTGCCAGGATGGGCACTGAAGCTTTCTTT. Amino acids: CASSLSSARMGTEAFF.

The chain couples TRBV10-3 to TRBJ1-1; no clear D gene. Trimming shortened V by 7 bases and J by 1 base, and 4 bases separated the two germline ends. The CDR3 spans 11 residues. Germline CDR1 and CDR2: ENHRY and SYGVKD. The DNA for the CDR3 is TGTGCCATCATGCAGAACACTGAAGCTTTCTTT. It yields the protein CAIMQNTEAFF.

The chain links TRBV2 to TRBJ1-6; no clear D. This CDR3 has 13 residues. V lost 10 bases and J lost 9, with 16 bases in between. The germline V gene has CDR1 SNHLY and CDR2 FYNNEI. CDR3 DNA: TGTGCCACTAAGGGCGGTCCGGGTTCACCCCTCCACTTT. This translates into CATKGGPGSPLHF.

This clonotype was picked up a small number of times. This sequence joins TRBV24-1 and TRBJ1-2; D gene uncertain. The CDR3 length is 13 residues. The germline V gene encodes CDR1 KGHDR and CDR2 SFDVKD. V lost 3 bases and J 4 bases, leaving 8 bases between the germline ends. Here the CDR3 reads CATSDHSFYGYTF. The DNA for the CDR3 is TGTGCCACCAGTGATCACAGCTTCTATGGCTACACCTTC.

This clonotype was counted once. This chain joins TRBV20-1 and TRBJ2-1, with D tentatively TRBD1 or TRBD2 (5 bases each). Trimming stripped 6 bases from V and 1 base from J, with 22 bases between. Germline assignment: CDR1 DFQATT and CDR2 SNEGSKA (reference sequence). This CDR3 region has 17 residues. This CDR3 is CSARSVGAGGSYNEQFF. CDR3 nucleotide sequence: TGCAGTGCCCGCTCAGTGGGAGCTGGGGGATCCTACAATGAGCAGTTCTTC.

CDR3 region: CASRGETGATEAPLHF. The CDR3 DNA reads as TGTGCCAGCAGGGGAGAGACAGGGGCCACCGAGGCACCCCTCCACTTT. V is TRBV21-1 and J is TRBJ1-6; TRBD1, the table's D call, was not compared with the DNA. TRBV21-1 is reported as a pseudogene. The CDR3 contains 16 residues.

This clonotype was counted only a few times. V gene TRBV19 combines with J gene TRBJ2-3; 9 bases are shared with TRBD2. J lost 6 bases, V lost 6 bases, and 10 bases had no gene match. This CDR3 is built from 15 residues. The germline V gene encodes CDR1 LNHDA and CDR2 SQIVND (reference sequence). CDR3 sequence: CASSLSGSGLDTQYF. CDR3 DNA sequence: TGTGCCAGTAGCCTTAGCGGGAGTGGGTTGGATACGCAGTATTTT.

V gene TRBV5-4 combines with J gene TRBJ2-1; 8 positions match TRBD2. CDR3 length: 16 amino acids. Germline V gene sequence: CDR1 SGHNT, CDR2 YYREEE (reference sequence). V dropped 6 bases and J dropped 0; count of bases not matched to a gene: 8. CDR3 DNA: TGTGCCAGCACCGGCGGGGGGACGTACTCCTACAATGAGCAGTTCTTC. Its protein product is CASTGGGTYSYNEQFF.

This clonotype was recorded a few times. The chain carries TRBV15 and TRBJ2-3; no clear D. V shed 5 bases and J shed 1 base, with 10 bases lying between them. The CDR3 length is 14 residues. Germline-derived CDR1 and CDR2 are LNHNV and YYDKDF (reference sequence). The CDR3 nucleotides are TGTGCCACCAGCCGCGACACCCGCACAGATACGCAGTATTTT. It encodes CATSRDTRTDTQYF.

The chain combines TRBV15 with TRBJ2-3; TRBD1 might be the D (5 bases). V shed 0 bases and J shed 0 bases, with 10 bases lying between them. The CDR3 runs to 16 residues. Looked up from germline, CDR1 is LNHNV and CDR2 is YYDKDF (reference sequence). This CDR3 reads CATSRELTASTDTQYF. CDR3 sequence (DNA): TGTGCCACCAGCAGAGAGTTGACAGCTAGCACAGATACGCAGTATTTT.

The rearrangement uses TRBV25-1 and TRBJ2-7; D might be TRBD1 (5 bases). Per the germline V gene, CDR1 is MGHDK and CDR2 is SYGVNS. The CDR3 length is 13 residues. V lost 6 bases to trimming and J lost 6 bases, with 15 bases between them. CDR3 coding DNA: TGTGCCAGCAGCCTTGGGCAGGGCCTCGAGCAGTACTTC. Amino acids: CASSLGQGLEQYF.

J is TRBJ2-7 and V is TRBV6-1; 9 bases fit TRBD1. The germline gives CDR1 MNHNS, CDR2 SASEGT. This CDR3 region has 13 residues. With V trimmed by 7 bases and J by 5 bases, 6 bases remained unmatched. The CDR3 bases are TGTGCCAGCACCAGGGGACAGGGCAACGAGCAGTACTTC. Translated, it gives CASTRGQGNEQYF.

The chain combines TRBV6-2 or TRBV6-3 with TRBJ2-2, with D perhaps matching TRBD1 or TRBD2 (5 bases each). This CDR3 contains 14 residues. CDR1 and CDR2 (germline): MNHEY, SVGEGT. The V end was cut by 5 bases, the J end by 3 bases, with 10 bases between. The CDR3 loop is CASSRQGDTGELFF. The CDR3 nucleotides read TGTGCCAGCAGTCGCCAGGGAGACACCGGGGAGCTGTTTTTT.

The V call is TRBV6-2 or TRBV6-3, the J call TRBJ2-1; D not certain. Trimming left V 2 bases short and J 6 bases short, with 14 bases between. The CDR3 spans 15 residues. Germline-derived CDR1 and CDR2 are MNHEY and SVGEGT. CDR3 in amino acids: CASSYIDPSGNEQFF. For the CDR3, the DNA is TGTGCCAGCAGTTACATAGATCCATCAGGCAATGAGCAGTTCTTC.

V gene TRBV19 combines with J gene TRBJ1-1, with D possibly being TRBD1 (6 bases). The CDR3 totals 14 residues. In germline, CDR1 is LNHDA, CDR2 SQIVND (reference sequence). With 5 bases removed from V and 1 base from J, the gap between germline ends came to 11 bases. The CDR3 loop is CASSGGAGNTEAFF. The CDR3 bases are TGTGCCAGTAGTGGGGGCGCGGGGAACACTGAAGCTTTCTTT.

This clonotype has more than one count but fewer than ten. This sequence joins TRBV7-8 and TRBJ1-5; D gene unclear. Trimming removed 7 bases at V and 1 base at J, with 11 bases between. Germline CDR1 and CDR2: SGHVS and FQNEAQ. The CDR3 extends over 14 amino acids. The DNA of the CDR3 is TGTGCCAGCACCGATCGCCTGAGCAATCAGCCCCAGCATTTT. It encodes CASTDRLSNQPQHF.

The rearrangement links TRBV20-1 to TRBJ1-5; TRBD1 is a possible D gene (6 bases). The CDR3 loop spans 13 amino acids. Germline V gene sequence: CDR1 DFQATT, CDR2 SNEGSKA (reference sequence). The V and J ends lost 5 bases and 7 bases respectively, with 15 bases between them. The CDR3 bases are TGCAGTGCTCAACCAGGGGTAGGCCAGCCCCAGCATTTT. It encodes CSAQPGVGQPQHF.

The CDR3 loop reads CASSLLGSNTGELFF. CDR3 nucleotides: TGTGCCAGCAGCTTATTGGGCTCCAACACCGGGGAGCTGTTTTTT. The gene calls are TRBV7-2 and TRBJ2-2, with no clear D. The CDR3 has 15 residues. The V end was cut by 2 bases, the J end by 2 bases, with 9 bases between. Per the germline V gene, CDR1 is SGHTA and CDR2 is FQGNSA.

The chain has TRBV15 and TRBJ1-2, with D possibly TRBD1 on 5 matching bases. V was shortened by 5 bases and J by 5 bases, with 15 bases between the two germline ends. This CDR3 has 14 residues. Germline loops: CDR1 LNHNV, CDR2 YYDKDF (reference sequence). CDR3 DNA: TGTGCCACCAGCCCCCGGGGCAGGGTATATGGCTACACCTTC. Protein: CATSPRGRVYGYTF.

V usage is TRBV7-2 and J usage is TRBJ1-2; TRBD1 is a possible D gene (6 bases). Trimming took 3 bases from V and 7 from J, leaving 12 bases between them. The CDR3 has 13 residues. Germline CDR1 and CDR2: SGHTA and FQGNSA. The CDR3 loop reads CASSLGGGPGYTF. Here the CDR3 DNA reads TGTGCCAGCAGCTTGGGAGGGGGGCCTGGCTACACCTTC.

This chain joins TRBV4-3 and TRBJ2-3; perhaps TRBD2 as D (7 bases). Germline CDR1 reads LGHNA; CDR2 reads YSLEER. V was cut by 4 bases and J by 1 base, with 15 bases left in between. The CDR3 is made up of 16 amino acids. This CDR3 reads CASSRGWGGRTDTQYF. In DNA, the CDR3 is TGCGCCAGCAGCCGAGGATGGGGGGGGCGCACAGATACGCAGTATTTT.

The chain joins TRBV20-1 to TRBJ1-1, with D possibly TRBD1 on 6 matching bases. V was shortened by 0 bases and J by 8 bases, with 13 bases between the two germline ends. Germline values: CDR1 DFQATT, CDR2 SNEGSKA (reference sequence). This CDR3 contains 13 residues. This CDR3 reads CSARDQQGREAFF. CDR3 nucleotide sequence: TGCAGTGCTAGAGATCAGCAGGGGCGGGAAGCTTTCTTT.